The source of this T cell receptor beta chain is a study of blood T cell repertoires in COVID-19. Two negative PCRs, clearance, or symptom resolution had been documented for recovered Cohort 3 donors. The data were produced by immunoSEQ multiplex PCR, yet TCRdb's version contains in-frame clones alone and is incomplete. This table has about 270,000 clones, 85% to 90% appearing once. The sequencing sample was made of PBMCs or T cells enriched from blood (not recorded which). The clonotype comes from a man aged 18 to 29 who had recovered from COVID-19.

As DNA, the CDR3 is TGTGCCAGCAGTTTAACTGGGCCGGGGAATTCACCCCTCCACTTT. Protein sequence: CASSLTGPGNSPLHF. The chain carries TRBV6-5 and TRBJ1-6; D is unclear. Deletions cut 4 bases from V and 7 bases from J, with 14 bases between. This CDR3 has 15 amino acids. In germline, CDR1 is MNHEY, CDR2 SVGAGI.